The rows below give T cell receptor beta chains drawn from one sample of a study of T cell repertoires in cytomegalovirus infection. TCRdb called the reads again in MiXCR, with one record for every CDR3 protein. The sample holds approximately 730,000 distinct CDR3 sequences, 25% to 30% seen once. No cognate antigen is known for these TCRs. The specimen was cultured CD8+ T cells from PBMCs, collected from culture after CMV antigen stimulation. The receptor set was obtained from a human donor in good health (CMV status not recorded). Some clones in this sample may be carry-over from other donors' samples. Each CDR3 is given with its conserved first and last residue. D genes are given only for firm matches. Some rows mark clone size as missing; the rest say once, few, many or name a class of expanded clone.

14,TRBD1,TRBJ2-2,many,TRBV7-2,TGTGCCAGCACCGGGACAGGGCCGACCGGGGAGCTGTTTTTT,CASTGTGPTGELFF
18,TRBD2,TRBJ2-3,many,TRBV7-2,TGTGCCAGCAGCGATAGGACTAGCGGTTTTAGTAGCACAGATACGCAGTATTTT,CASSDRTSGFSSTDTQYF
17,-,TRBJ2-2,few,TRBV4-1,TGCGCCAGCAGCCAAGAAGCCCAGGAAAGGGCGAGGGGGGAGCTGTTTTTT,CASSQEAQERARGELFF
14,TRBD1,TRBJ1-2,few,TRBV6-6,TGTGCCAGCAGTTACCTACAGGGGGCGCGTGGCTACACCTTC,CASSYLQGARGYTF
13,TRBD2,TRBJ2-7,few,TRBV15,TGTGCCACCGGAAGCGGGGTACCCTACGAGCAGTACTTC,CATGSGVPYEQYF
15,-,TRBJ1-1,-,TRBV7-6,TGTGCCAGCAGCCCCACGGGACACAAGAACACTGAAGCTTTCTTT,CASSPTGHKNTEAFF
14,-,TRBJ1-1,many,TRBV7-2,TGTGCCAGCAGCTTTTACAGTCAGAACACTGAAGCTTTCTTT,CASSFYSQNTEAFF
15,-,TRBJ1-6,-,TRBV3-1,TGTGCCAGCAGCCAAGATTACGGGGGTAATTCACCCCTCCACTTT,CASSQDYGGNSPLHF
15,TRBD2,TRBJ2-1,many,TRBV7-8,TGTGCCAGCACCCGGGTAGCGGGCACCTACAATGAGCAGTTCTTC,CASTRVAGTYNEQFF
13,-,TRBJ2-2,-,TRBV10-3,TGTGCCATCAGTGTAGGGGGACCGCGGCACCTGTTTTTT,CAISVGGPRHLFF
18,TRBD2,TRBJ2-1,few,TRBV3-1,TGTGCCAGCAGCCCTATACCTAGCGGGGGGGTTCACTACAATGAGCAGTTCTTC,CASSPIPSGGVHYNEQFF
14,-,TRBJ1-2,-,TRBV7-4,TGTGCCAGCACCTCACTCGGGGGGGAGAATGTCTACACCTTC,CASTSLGGENVYTF
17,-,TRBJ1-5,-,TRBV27,TGTGCCAGCTCCCAAGTTGGGAGGAAGGCGAGAGATCAGCCCCAGCATTTT,CASSQVGRKARDQPQHF
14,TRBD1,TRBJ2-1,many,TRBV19,TGTGCCAGTAGCCGACAGGGCATGTACAATGAGCAGTTCTTC,CASSRQGMYNEQFF
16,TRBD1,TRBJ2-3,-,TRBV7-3,TGTGCCAGCAGCTTAAGGGCAGGGGGTAGCACAGATACGCAGTATTTT,CASSLRAGGSTDTQYF
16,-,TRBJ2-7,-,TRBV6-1,TGTGCCAGCAGTGAGGGGAGACCCAGGGAGACCTACGAGCAGTACTTC,CASSEGRPRETYEQYF
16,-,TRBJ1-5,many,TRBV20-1,TGCAGTGCTAGACGTCGACTAAGGGGCGGCAATCAGCCCCAGCATTTT,CSARRRLRGGNQPQHF